This TCR beta chain was profiled in a study of T cell responses to AZD1222 COVID-19 vaccine. TCRdb's copy holds only in-frame clones and misses some; the assay was immunoSEQ multiplex PCR. The table has under 200,000 clones, around nine tenths seen once. Germline CDR1 and CDR2: LGHDT and YNNKEL (reference sequence). V lost 1 base, J lost 6 bases, and 2 bases stayed unmatched. The CDR3 length is 13 residues. The source was peripheral blood, collected 28 days after the second dose of the MenACWY control vaccine. The receptor was derived from an adult who received the MenACWY meningococcal vaccine as a control. V and J are TRBV3-1 (or the pseudogene TRBV3-2) and TRBJ2-7; TRBD1 matches at 8 bases. CDR3 region: CASSQGDRGEQYF. For the CDR3, the DNA is TGTGCCAGCAGCCAAGGTGACAGGGGCGAGCAGTACTTC.